This is a list of T cell receptor beta chains from one sample in a study of blood T cell repertoires in COVID-19. The method was immunoSEQ multiplex PCR; TCRdb's version includes in-frame clones alone and lacks a portion of them. The sample has approximately 160,000 clones; approximately 83% are singletons. Specimen: peripheral blood. The receptors here all came from a woman aged 55-69 years with acute or convalescent COVID-19. Both conserved end residues are part of each CDR3. A D gene is named only where the DNA matches it firmly. Clone size is stated in some rows and not others, as once, few, many or a class when expanded.

clone size: .
J gene: TRBJ1-1
D gene: .
V gene: TRBV28
CDR3 DNA: TGTGCCAGCAGTCTGGGGGGGCGGAGGCCTGAAGCTTTCTTT
CDR3 protein: CASSLGGRRPEAFF

clone size: .
J gene: TRBJ2-7
D gene: .
V gene: TRBV5-1
CDR3 DNA: TGCGCCAGCAGCTTGCTCAGGGGTAATACCTACGAGCAGTACTTC
CDR3 protein: CASSLLRGNTYEQYF

clone size: .
J gene: TRBJ1-2
D gene: .
V gene: TRBV6-2/TRBV6-3
CDR3 DNA: TGTGCCAGCAGTTACGTTCGGGGAGAGGGCTACACCTTC
CDR3 protein: CASSYVRGEGYTF

clone size: .
J gene: TRBJ2-2
D gene: .
V gene: TRBV7-6
CDR3 DNA: TGTGCCAGCAGCTTATACCAGGGCGGGGAGCTGTTTTTT
CDR3 protein: CASSLYQGGELFF

clone size: once
J gene: TRBJ2-5
D gene: TRBD2
V gene: TRBV28
CDR3 DNA: TGTGCCAGCCTTGGGGCTAGCGGGGGGGCCTTGGAAGAGACCCAGTACTTC
CDR3 protein: CASLGASGGALEETQYF

clone size: .
J gene: TRBJ1-2
D gene: TRBD1
V gene: TRBV7-3
CDR3 DNA: TGTGCCAGCAGCTTACAGGGGGCGCATGGCTACACCTTC
CDR3 protein: CASSLQGAHGYTF

clone size: .
J gene: TRBJ2-5
D gene: TRBD2
V gene: TRBV19
CDR3 DNA: TGTGCCAGTAAGCCTAGCGGCCAAGAGACCCAGTACTTC
CDR3 protein: CASKPSGQETQYF

clone size: once
J gene: TRBJ1-1
D gene: .
V gene: TRBV4-3
CDR3 DNA: TGCGCCAGCAGCCAGGTGGGGGGGCTCTTGGGAGCTTTCTTT
CDR3 protein: CASSQVGGLLGAFF

clone size: few
J gene: TRBJ1-3
D gene: .
V gene: TRBV28
CDR3 DNA: TGTGCCAGCAGTTTATCGTGGCAGGGTAGAAACACCATATATTTT
CDR3 protein: CASSLSWQGRNTIYF

clone size: .
J gene: TRBJ1-6
D gene: .
V gene: TRBV19
CDR3 DNA: TGTGCCACCTCAACAGGGACTAATTCACCCCTCCACTTT
CDR3 protein: CATSTGTNSPLHF

clone size: .
J gene: TRBJ2-7
D gene: TRBD1
V gene: TRBV5-1
CDR3 DNA: TGCGCCAGCAGCTCGGAGGACAGGGTAAAGCAGTACTTC
CDR3 protein: CASSSEDRVKQYF

clone size: .
J gene: TRBJ1-1
D gene: TRBD1
V gene: TRBV12-3/TRBV12-4
CDR3 DNA: TGTGCCAGCACCGACAGGGTGAACACTGAAGCTTTCTTT
CDR3 protein: CASTDRVNTEAFF

clone size: .
J gene: TRBJ2-7
D gene: .
V gene: TRBV3-1/TRBV3-2
CDR3 DNA: TGTGCCAGCAGCCTCGGAGGGGGGGGCGGCGAGCAGTACTTC
CDR3 protein: CASSLGGGGGEQYF

clone size: .
J gene: TRBJ1-3
D gene: .
V gene: TRBV4-2
CDR3 DNA: TGTGCCAGCAGCCAAGATGCAGGGAGGTCTGGAAACACCATATATTTT
CDR3 protein: CASSQDAGRSGNTIYF

clone size: .
J gene: TRBJ1-4
D gene: TRBD1
V gene: TRBV30
CDR3 DNA: TGTGCCTGGAGTCGACAGGGGGAGGGGGCCCTTTTT
CDR3 protein: CAWSRQGEGALF

clone size: .
J gene: TRBJ2-7
D gene: TRBD1
V gene: TRBV3-1/TRBV3-2
CDR3 DNA: TGTGCCAGCAGCACACAGGGGAGAGGCTCCTACGAGCAGTACTTC
CDR3 protein: CASSTQGRGSYEQYF

clone size: .
J gene: TRBJ2-1
D gene: .
V gene: TRBV7-2
CDR3 DNA: TGTGCCAGTCGGGGGGCCATCCATGAGCAGTTCTTC
CDR3 protein: CASRGAIHEQFF

clone size: once
J gene: TRBJ2-2
D gene: .
V gene: TRBV19
CDR3 DNA: TGTGCCAGTAGTCAGACAGACCTGAACACCGGGGAGCTGTTTTTT
CDR3 protein: CASSQTDLNTGELFF

clone size: once
J gene: TRBJ1-1
D gene: .
V gene: TRBV4-2
CDR3 DNA: TGTGCCAGCAGCCAAGTTCCACCCCCGATCAGGGACATTATTTTTGGACCCACTGAAGCTTTCTTT
CDR3 protein: CASSQVPPPIRDIIFGPTEAFF

clone size: .
J gene: TRBJ2-5
D gene: .
V gene: TRBV29-1
CDR3 DNA: TGCAGCGTTGAGGGCCGACAAGAGACCCAGTACTTC
CDR3 protein: CSVEGRQETQYF

clone size: .
J gene: TRBJ2-7
D gene: TRBD2
V gene: TRBV6-1
CDR3 DNA: TGTGCCAGCAGTGATTATAGCGGGGGACTCTCCTACGAGCAGTACTTC
CDR3 protein: CASSDYSGGLSYEQYF

clone size: .
J gene: TRBJ2-7
D gene: .
V gene: TRBV6-5
CDR3 DNA: TGTGCCAGCAGTTACTCGAGGGAGAAGCCCTACGAGCAGTACTTC
CDR3 protein: CASSYSREKPYEQYF

clone size: few
J gene: TRBJ1-2
D gene: .
V gene: TRBV3-1/TRBV3-2
CDR3 DNA: TGTGCCAGCAGCCAAGATCGTTATGATGGCTACACCTTC
CDR3 protein: CASSQDRYDGYTF

clone size: .
J gene: TRBJ2-1
D gene: TRBD2
V gene: TRBV5-1
CDR3 DNA: TGCGCCAGCAGCGGTTCTAGCGGGCAAAATGAGCAGTTCTTC
CDR3 protein: CASSGSSGQNEQFF

clone size: .
J gene: TRBJ1-3
D gene: .
V gene: TRBV12-3/TRBV12-4
CDR3 DNA: TGTGCCAGCAGCTTTCTGAGGAACACCATATATTTT
CDR3 protein: CASSFLRNTIYF

clone size: .
J gene: TRBJ1-1
D gene: .
V gene: TRBV18
CDR3 DNA: TGTGCCAGCTCACCTGAGGGGCGCGGGATGAACACTGAAGCTTTCTTT
CDR3 protein: CASSPEGRGMNTEAFF

clone size: .
J gene: TRBJ1-4
D gene: .
V gene: TRBV28
CDR3 DNA: TGTGCCAGCAGTTTACTCGGCAGGGGAGATGAAAAACTGTTTTTT
CDR3 protein: CASSLLGRGDEKLFF

clone size: once
J gene: TRBJ1-1
D gene: .
V gene: TRBV13
CDR3 DNA: TGTGCCAGCAGCTTAGGGCAGGGCGGCCCTGAAGCTTTCTTT
CDR3 protein: CASSLGQGGPEAFF

clone size: .
J gene: TRBJ2-1
D gene: TRBD2
V gene: TRBV27
CDR3 DNA: TGTGCCAGCAGTTTAGCGGGGGGGCCGTTCGAGTTCTTC
CDR3 protein: CASSLAGGPFEFF

clone size: once
J gene: TRBJ1-2
D gene: .
V gene: TRBV7-2
CDR3 DNA: TGTGCCAGCAGCTTAGTTTTCGGGCAGGGGCATGGCTACACCTTC
CDR3 protein: CASSLVFGQGHGYTF

clone size: .
J gene: TRBJ1-1
D gene: TRBD1
V gene: TRBV28
CDR3 DNA: TGTGCCAGCAGGCCCTCCGTGGGACAGTTTAGGACTGAAGCTTTCTTT
CDR3 protein: CASRPSVGQFRTEAFF

clone size: few
J gene: TRBJ1-1
D gene: .
V gene: TRBV27
CDR3 DNA: TGTGCCAGCAGTTTACGGGCAGGGCCAGTCTCTGAAGCTTTCTTT
CDR3 protein: CASSLRAGPVSEAFF

clone size: once
J gene: TRBJ1-6
D gene: TRBD1
V gene: TRBV11-2
CDR3 DNA: TGTGCCAGCAGCTTACGGACAGGGAGGCATTCACCCCTCCACTTT
CDR3 protein: CASSLRTGRHSPLHF

clone size: .
J gene: TRBJ1-4
D gene: TRBD1
V gene: TRBV9
CDR3 DNA: TGTGCCAGCAGCGCCGACAGGGGGGGTAATGAAAAACTGTTTTTT
CDR3 protein: CASSADRGGNEKLFF

clone size: .
J gene: TRBJ1-2
D gene: .
V gene: TRBV19
CDR3 DNA: TGTGCCAGTAGTTACCGGGGTTTTAACTATGGCTACACCTTC
CDR3 protein: CASSYRGFNYGYTF

clone size: .
J gene: TRBJ1-6
D gene: .
V gene: TRBV19
CDR3 DNA: TGTGCCAGTAGTATGACAGTCTTTAATTCACCCCTCCACTTT
CDR3 protein: CASSMTVFNSPLHF

clone size: .
J gene: TRBJ2-3
D gene: .
V gene: TRBV10-3
CDR3 DNA: TGTGCCATCAAAGACACCGGGGGACCAGATACGCAGTATTTT
CDR3 protein: CAIKDTGGPDTQYF

clone size: .
J gene: TRBJ2-5
D gene: .
V gene: TRBV27
CDR3 DNA: TGTGCCAGCAGGACACAGGGTTTCCAAGAGACCCAGTACTTC
CDR3 protein: CASRTQGFQETQYF

clone size: .
J gene: TRBJ1-5
D gene: .
V gene: TRBV7-6
CDR3 DNA: TGTGCCAGCAGCTTCGGCGGGACGGGCCAGCCCCAGCATTTT
CDR3 protein: CASSFGGTGQPQHF

clone size: .
J gene: TRBJ1-5
D gene: TRBD1
V gene: TRBV5-1
CDR3 DNA: TGCGCCAGCAGCCCCGGACAGGGGTCGGGAAAGCAGCATTTT
CDR3 protein: CASSPGQGSGKQHF

clone size: .
J gene: TRBJ1-2
D gene: TRBD1
V gene: TRBV6-5
CDR3 DNA: TGTGCCAGCAGCGACCCCTCACAGGGGGCCGTGGGCTACACCTTC
CDR3 protein: CASSDPSQGAVGYTF

clone size: .
J gene: TRBJ1-2
D gene: TRBD1
V gene: TRBV5-1
CDR3 DNA: TGCGCCAGCAGCCGATTCCGGGACAGCGTTAACTATGGCTACACCTTC
CDR3 protein: CASSRFRDSVNYGYTF

clone size: .
J gene: TRBJ2-3
D gene: .
V gene: TRBV15
CDR3 DNA: TGTGCCACCAGCAGAGAGGGCAGGGAAACAGATACGCAGTATTTT
CDR3 protein: CATSREGRETDTQYF

clone size: few
J gene: TRBJ2-3
D gene: TRBD2
V gene: TRBV19
CDR3 DNA: TGTGCCAGTAGTCCAACCTCCGGGAGGAGGGCAGATACGCAGTATTTT
CDR3 protein: CASSPTSGRRADTQYF

clone size: few
J gene: TRBJ2-2
D gene: TRBD1
V gene: TRBV4-3
CDR3 DNA: TGCGCCAGCAGCCCGGGGACAGTGAACACCGGGGAGCTGTTTTTT
CDR3 protein: CASSPGTVNTGELFF

clone size: once
J gene: TRBJ1-5
D gene: TRBD1
V gene: TRBV18
CDR3 DNA: TGTGCCAGCTCGACAGGGCGCAATCAGCCCCAGCATTTT
CDR3 protein: CASSTGRNQPQHF

clone size: .
J gene: TRBJ2-3
D gene: TRBD2
V gene: TRBV28
CDR3 DNA: TGTGCCAGCAGTTTAACGGGGGGTAGATCAGATACGCAGTATTTT
CDR3 protein: CASSLTGGRSDTQYF

clone size: .
J gene: TRBJ2-1
D gene: .
V gene: TRBV27
CDR3 DNA: TGTGCCAGCAGTTATGGGGCCAATGAGCAGTTCTTC
CDR3 protein: CASSYGANEQFF

clone size: .
J gene: TRBJ1-2
D gene: .
V gene: TRBV5-1
CDR3 DNA: TGCGCCAGCAGCTTGGGGGGGCCGACAGTTTCAGGCTACACCTTC
CDR3 protein: CASSLGGPTVSGYTF

clone size: few
J gene: TRBJ2-5
D gene: TRBD1
V gene: TRBV3-1/TRBV3-2
CDR3 DNA: TGTGCCAGCAGCCAAGGCGACAGGGCACCTCCAGAGACCCAGTACTTC
CDR3 protein: CASSQGDRAPPETQYF

clone size: .
J gene: TRBJ2-5
D gene: .
V gene: TRBV3-1/TRBV3-2
CDR3 DNA: TGTGCCAGCAGCCAAGTTTCGGAGACCCAGTACTTC
CDR3 protein: CASSQVSETQYF

clone size: .
J gene: TRBJ1-1
D gene: TRBD1
V gene: TRBV9
CDR3 DNA: TGTGCCAGCAGCTTGCCACAGGGGGGGAACACTGAAGCTTTCTTT
CDR3 protein: CASSLPQGGNTEAFF